The 9 T cell receptor beta chains listed next were all sequenced from one sample in a study of cytomegalovirus exposure and HLA in healthy donors. Clones were read by immunoSEQ multiplex PCR, and TCRdb kept only the in-frame ones, dropping some. The table records 150,000 to 200,000 clones, roughly 81% of them present only once. Sequences were obtained from PBMCs. The receptors come from a woman in her thirties in good health and CMV-seronegative.

The chain recombines TRBV5-4 with TRBJ1-1; maybe TRBD1 (5 bases). Germline CDR1 is SGHNT and CDR2 is YYREEE (reference sequence). This CDR3 contains 14 residues. Trimming shortened V by 4 bases and J by 1 base, and 11 bases separated the two germline ends. The CDR3 coding sequence is TGTGCCAGCAGCCCCAGGGAGGAGAACACTGAAGCTTTCTTT. Translation: CASSPREENTEAFF.

The chain recombines TRBV6-1 with TRBJ1-2, with D perhaps matching TRBD1 (6 bases). CDR1 is MNHNS and CDR2 is SASEGT in the germline V gene. Trimming shortened V by 5 bases and J by 3 bases, and 16 bases separated the two germline ends. CDR3 length: 15 amino acids. The CDR3 DNA sequence: TGTGCCAGCAGTACTTATGGACAGCCTTACTATGGCTACACCTTC. Encoded protein: CASSTYGQPYYGYTF.

The V gene is TRBV9, the J gene TRBJ2-5; D possibly corresponds to TRBD1 (6 bases). V lost 5 bases to trimming and J lost 5 bases, with 19 bases between them. In germline, CDR1 is SGDLS, CDR2 YYNGEE. The CDR3 loop spans 15 amino acids. The CDR3 loop is CASSVWGQSGETQYF. Here the CDR3 DNA reads TGTGCCAGCAGTGTATGGGGACAATCTGGGGAGACCCAGTACTTC.

This rearrangement joins TRBV5-1 to TRBJ1-1; D ambiguous. Germline CDR1 and CDR2: SGHRS and YFSETQ. V lost 0 bases, J lost 5 bases, and 11 bases lay in between. The length of the CDR3 is 14 residues. The CDR3 DNA sequence: TGCGCCAGCAGCTTGGTCTGGAGAGTTACTGAAGCTTTCTTT. Residues: CASSLVWRVTEAFF.

This clone was observed a handful of times. The chain carries TRBV5-1 and TRBJ1-2, with D perhaps matching TRBD1 (5 bases). The length of the CDR3 is 14 residues. Trimming removed 4 bases at V and 8 bases at J, with 18 bases between. CDR1 is SGHRS and CDR2 is YFSETQ in the germline V gene. The CDR3 DNA reads as TGCGCCAGCAGCCCGGGGGACGGATCGGGCGGCTACACCTTC. Translated, it gives CASSPGDGSGGYTF.

The J gene is TRBJ2-3, the V gene TRBV29-1, with a weak D call TRBD2 (5 bases). CDR3 length: 16 residues. The germline V gene has CDR1 SQVTM and CDR2 ANQGSEA. Trimming removed 6 bases at V and 0 bases at J, with 19 bases between. CDR3 bases: TGCAGCGTCGTTCCACAGCGAGGAGGTAGCACAGATACGCAGTATTTT. Its protein is CSVVPQRGGSTDTQYF.

The chain is built from TRBV7-6 and TRBJ2-7; the D is unclear. V gave up 1 base and J gave up 7 bases, with 17 bases separating them. The CDR3 runs to 15 residues. Germline V gene sequence: CDR1 SGHVS, CDR2 FNYEAQ. CDR3 coding DNA: TGTGCCAGCAGCTTAGGAGGAGAGTCCGTTTTAGAGCAGTACTTC. It codes for CASSLGGESVLEQYF.

The chain couples TRBV19 to TRBJ2-5; TRBD2 matches at 12 bases. The germline V gene has CDR1 LNHDA and CDR2 SQIVND (reference sequence). The J segment lost 5 bases and the V segment lost 4 bases, leaving 8 bases of the junction unmatched. There are 16 residues in the CDR3. CDR3 residues: CASSRGSTSGSETQYF. The DNA for the CDR3 is TGTGCCAGTAGTAGGGGGTCGACTAGCGGGAGCGAGACCCAGTACTTC.

The chain joins TRBV9 to TRBJ2-7; tentatively, D is TRBD2 (5 bases). This CDR3 has 15 amino acids. Germline V gene data show CDR1 as SGDLS and CDR2 as YYNGEE. Trimming took 0 bases from V and 1 from J, leaving 11 bases between them. The CDR3 is CASSVDLGRSYEQYF. For the CDR3, the DNA is TGTGCCAGCAGCGTAGACCTGGGGAGATCCTACGAGCAGTACTTC. Full variable domain (missing parts from reference TRBV9 and TRBJ2-7): DSGVTQTPKHLITATGQRVTLRCSPRSGDLSVYWYQQSLDQGLQFLIQYYNGEERAKGNILERFSAQQFPDLHSELNLSSLELGDSALYFCASSVDLGRSYEQYFGPGTRLTVT.